This is a list of T cell receptor beta chains from one sample in a study of blood T cell repertoires in COVID-19. Only in-frame clones appear in the TCRdb table, and some are missing; sequencing was by immunoSEQ multiplex PCR. The top ten hold around 10% of the sample, which has a few hundred thousand clones, 87% seen once. Sequencing used PBMCs or T cells enriched from blood (not recorded which). The source of these receptors is a woman between 18 and 30 years old who had recovered from COVID-19. The CDR3 runs from the conserved cysteine through the conserved F or W. The order of the fields is CDR3 DNA, CDR3 protein, clone size, D gene, J gene, V gene. The D gene is left open where the match is weak. Rows may omit the clone size; those that give it use once, few, many or a size class.

cdr3_nt: TGTGCCAGCAGCGCCTCTACGCGGGTTAATGAGCAGTTCTTC
cdr3_aa: CASSASTRVNEQFF
clone_size: NA
d_call: NA
j_call: TRBJ2-1
v_call: TRBV9

cdr3_nt: TGCGCCAGCAGCCAAGAGGAGAACTCCTTGGAAAAACTGTTTTTT
cdr3_aa: CASSQEENSLEKLFF
clone_size: NA
d_call: NA
j_call: TRBJ1-4
v_call: TRBV4-1

cdr3_nt: TGTGCCAGCAGTACAGAAAGCAATCAGCCCCAGCATTTT
cdr3_aa: CASSTESNQPQHF
clone_size: NA
d_call: NA
j_call: TRBJ1-5
v_call: TRBV6-4

cdr3_nt: TGTGCCAGCAGTTCCCAGGCCCAGATCTATGGCTACACCTTC
cdr3_aa: CASSSQAQIYGYTF
clone_size: NA
d_call: NA
j_call: TRBJ1-2
v_call: TRBV6-2/TRBV6-3

cdr3_nt: TGTGCCAGTTGTGTTGATACTATACCGGTTTCACCCCTCCACTTT
cdr3_aa: CASCVDTIPVSPLHF
clone_size: NA
d_call: NA
j_call: TRBJ1-6
v_call: TRBV19

cdr3_nt: TGCGCCAGCAGCCAAGGCGCGGGAGGGGCCGGTTCACCCCTCCACTTT
cdr3_aa: CASSQGAGGAGSPLHF
clone_size: NA
d_call: NA
j_call: TRBJ1-6
v_call: TRBV4-3

cdr3_nt: TGTGCCAGCAGCCAAGATTCAGGGGATAATCAGCCCCAGCATTTT
cdr3_aa: CASSQDSGDNQPQHF
clone_size: NA
d_call: NA
j_call: TRBJ1-5
v_call: TRBV3-1/TRBV3-2

cdr3_nt: TGCGCCAGCAGCGTACTTCAGGGGGCAGCCAAAAACATTCAGTACTTC
cdr3_aa: CASSVLQGAAKNIQYF
clone_size: NA
d_call: TRBD1
j_call: TRBJ2-4
v_call: TRBV5-1

cdr3_nt: TGTGCCAGCAGCCAAGATGGGAGTCTCTCGGGCGACGAGCAGTACTTC
cdr3_aa: CASSQDGSLSGDEQYF
clone_size: NA
d_call: NA
j_call: TRBJ2-7
v_call: TRBV4-2

cdr3_nt: TGTGCCTGGAGTATTCAGAACACTGAAGCTTTCTTT
cdr3_aa: CAWSIQNTEAFF
clone_size: once
d_call: NA
j_call: TRBJ1-1
v_call: TRBV30

cdr3_nt: TGTGCCAGCAAGAGCAGGCCCAACACTGAAGCTTTCTTT
cdr3_aa: CASKSRPNTEAFF
clone_size: NA
d_call: NA
j_call: TRBJ1-1
v_call: TRBV7-2

cdr3_nt: TGTGCCAGCAGACTGGGGGGGTCGACTGAAGCTTTCTTT
cdr3_aa: CASRLGGSTEAFF
clone_size: NA
d_call: NA
j_call: TRBJ1-1
v_call: TRBV27

cdr3_nt: TGTGCCATCAGTTGGGACAGGGGGTATGGCTACACCTTC
cdr3_aa: CAISWDRGYGYTF
clone_size: NA
d_call: TRBD1
j_call: TRBJ1-2
v_call: TRBV10-3

cdr3_nt: TGTGCCAGCAGTTGGGGACTAACTTACGAGCAGTACTTC
cdr3_aa: CASSWGLTYEQYF
clone_size: NA
d_call: TRBD2
j_call: TRBJ2-7
v_call: TRBV6-2/TRBV6-3

cdr3_nt: TGTGCCAGCAGTGACAGGGTGGCAGATACGCAGTATTTT
cdr3_aa: CASSDRVADTQYF
clone_size: NA
d_call: TRBD1
j_call: TRBJ2-3
v_call: TRBV7-3

cdr3_nt: TGTGCCAGCAGCGTAGTTCCTGGGAACGCTGGGGGCGAGACCCAGTACTTC
cdr3_aa: CASSVVPGNAGGETQYF
clone_size: once
d_call: NA
j_call: TRBJ2-5
v_call: TRBV9

cdr3_nt: TGTGCCAGCAGCGTTTGGCAGGGGGCTGGGGAAAAACTGTTTTTT
cdr3_aa: CASSVWQGAGEKLFF
clone_size: NA
d_call: TRBD1
j_call: TRBJ1-4
v_call: TRBV9

cdr3_nt: TGCGCCAGCATGAGGGACAGGGCGACTGAAGCTTTCTTT
cdr3_aa: CASMRDRATEAFF
clone_size: NA
d_call: TRBD1
j_call: TRBJ1-1
v_call: TRBV5-1

cdr3_nt: TGCGCCAGCAGCCAAGGCATCGGGCCCGGAGGTAACCAGTACTTC
cdr3_aa: CASSQGIGPGGNQYF
clone_size: NA
d_call: NA
j_call: TRBJ2-5
v_call: TRBV4-1

cdr3_nt: TGTGCCAGCAGTTTGGGACCCGACAGGGTACCTACTAACTATGGCTACACCTTC
cdr3_aa: CASSLGPDRVPTNYGYTF
clone_size: NA
d_call: TRBD1
j_call: TRBJ1-2
v_call: TRBV28

cdr3_nt: TGTGCCAGCAGCCCGGGACAGGACCATGAAAAACTGTTTTTT
cdr3_aa: CASSPGQDHEKLFF
clone_size: NA
d_call: TRBD1
j_call: TRBJ1-4
v_call: TRBV28

cdr3_nt: TGTGCCAGCAGTAAAATCCCACTTGGGCGGGGGTATAATTCACCCCTCCACTTT
cdr3_aa: CASSKIPLGRGYNSPLHF
clone_size: NA
d_call: NA
j_call: TRBJ1-6
v_call: TRBV3-1/TRBV3-2

cdr3_nt: TGTGCCAGCAGCCAAGATAGGGGCATTAATTCACCCCTCCACTTT
cdr3_aa: CASSQDRGINSPLHF
clone_size: NA
d_call: NA
j_call: TRBJ1-6
v_call: TRBV14

cdr3_nt: TGTGCCAGCAGCCAATTTGAGCAGCAGTTCTTC
cdr3_aa: CASSQFEQQFF
clone_size: NA
d_call: NA
j_call: TRBJ2-1
v_call: TRBV14

cdr3_nt: TGTGCCAGCAGTGCCCGGAGCTCCTATAATTCACCCCTCCACTTT
cdr3_aa: CASSARSSYNSPLHF
clone_size: NA
d_call: NA
j_call: TRBJ1-6
v_call: TRBV2

cdr3_nt: TGTGCCAGCAGTGTCTTACACGGGACTAGCGGGGTCAATGAGCAGTTCTTC
cdr3_aa: CASSVLHGTSGVNEQFF
clone_size: NA
d_call: TRBD2
j_call: TRBJ2-1
v_call: TRBV6-1

cdr3_nt: TGTGCCATCAAATTAGAAGGGGGCACTGAAGCTTTCTTT
cdr3_aa: CAIKLEGGTEAFF
clone_size: NA
d_call: NA
j_call: TRBJ1-1
v_call: TRBV10-3

cdr3_nt: TGTGCCAGCAGGAGGACAGGGAGAGGAAACTATGGCTACACCTTC
cdr3_aa: CASRRTGRGNYGYTF
clone_size: NA
d_call: TRBD1
j_call: TRBJ1-2
v_call: TRBV2

cdr3_nt: TGTGCCAGCAGACGGGACACCGGGGAGCTGTTTTTT
cdr3_aa: CASRRDTGELFF
clone_size: NA
d_call: NA
j_call: TRBJ2-2
v_call: TRBV5-4

cdr3_nt: TGCGCCAGCAGCCAAGCGGTGGGAGAACCCACAGATACGCAGTATTTT
cdr3_aa: CASSQAVGEPTDTQYF
clone_size: NA
d_call: NA
j_call: TRBJ2-3
v_call: TRBV4-1

cdr3_nt: TGTGCCAGCAGCACCCTAGCGGGTTCGTACAATGAGCAGTTCTTC
cdr3_aa: CASSTLAGSYNEQFF
clone_size: NA
d_call: TRBD2
j_call: TRBJ2-1
v_call: TRBV7-6

cdr3_nt: TGTGCCAGCAACTACAGGGCGTCTACGCAGTATTTT
cdr3_aa: CASNYRASTQYF
clone_size: NA
d_call: NA
j_call: TRBJ2-3
v_call: TRBV7-2

cdr3_nt: TGTGCCAGCAGCTTAGGACTAGCGGGGGTAAAGACCCAGTACTTC
cdr3_aa: CASSLGLAGVKTQYF
clone_size: NA
d_call: TRBD2
j_call: TRBJ2-5
v_call: TRBV7-2

cdr3_nt: TGTGCCAGCAGCCGCAGTTCTGTGATACGGGCGGGGGAGCAGTACTTC
cdr3_aa: CASSRSSVIRAGEQYF
clone_size: NA
d_call: NA
j_call: TRBJ2-7
v_call: TRBV27

cdr3_nt: TGTGCCAGCAGTTACCCCAATGGGGGGAACTACGAGCAGTACTTC
cdr3_aa: CASSYPNGGNYEQYF
clone_size: NA
d_call: NA
j_call: TRBJ2-7
v_call: TRBV6-6

cdr3_nt: TGTGCCAGCAGCTTAGTCCCACAGTCTCATGAGCAGTTCTTC
cdr3_aa: CASSLVPQSHEQFF
clone_size: NA
d_call: NA
j_call: TRBJ2-1
v_call: TRBV7-6

cdr3_nt: TGCGCCAGCAGCTGGGGACTAGCGGAGCCAGATACGCAGTATTTT
cdr3_aa: CASSWGLAEPDTQYF
clone_size: NA
d_call: TRBD2
j_call: TRBJ2-3
v_call: TRBV5-1

cdr3_nt: TGTGCCAGCAGCCCGAGCGGGGCCATGAACACTGAAGCTTTCTTT
cdr3_aa: CASSPSGAMNTEAFF
clone_size: NA
d_call: NA
j_call: TRBJ1-1
v_call: TRBV3-1/TRBV3-2

cdr3_nt: TGTGCCACCAGCAGAGATCGGACAGCTAGCAATCAGCCCCAGCATTTT
cdr3_aa: CATSRDRTASNQPQHF
clone_size: NA
d_call: NA
j_call: TRBJ1-5
v_call: TRBV15

cdr3_nt: TGTGCCAGCAGTTACTTCGGGGGAAATGGCTACACCTTC
cdr3_aa: CASSYFGGNGYTF
clone_size: NA
d_call: NA
j_call: TRBJ1-2
v_call: TRBV6-2/TRBV6-3

cdr3_nt: TGTGCCAGCAGCCAAGGGGGTGGAGGGGTCCAGAGCTATGGCTACACCTTC
cdr3_aa: CASSQGGGGVQSYGYTF
clone_size: NA
d_call: NA
j_call: TRBJ1-2
v_call: TRBV4-2

cdr3_nt: TGCGCCAGCAGCTTGGGGAGACAGGGGGGTTACGAGCAGTACTTC
cdr3_aa: CASSLGRQGGYEQYF
clone_size: NA
d_call: TRBD1
j_call: TRBJ2-7
v_call: TRBV5-1

cdr3_nt: TGCGCCAGCAGCCGACAGGCCGGGACAGGCTGGTCCTATGGCTACACCTTC
cdr3_aa: CASSRQAGTGWSYGYTF
clone_size: NA
d_call: TRBD1
j_call: TRBJ1-2
v_call: TRBV4-3

cdr3_nt: TGTGCCTGGAGTGTAAACCGAATCCCAGGGGCGAATGAAAAACTGTTTTTT
cdr3_aa: CAWSVNRIPGANEKLFF
clone_size: NA
d_call: NA
j_call: TRBJ1-4
v_call: TRBV30

cdr3_nt: TGTGCCAGCAGTTACCCAACTAGCGGGAGGGTGTTGGAGACCCAGTACTTC
cdr3_aa: CASSYPTSGRVLETQYF
clone_size: NA
d_call: TRBD2
j_call: TRBJ2-5
v_call: TRBV6-2/TRBV6-3

cdr3_nt: TGTGCCAGCAGTTACGGGGCGGTGAACACTGAAGCTTTCTTT
cdr3_aa: CASSYGAVNTEAFF
clone_size: NA
d_call: NA
j_call: TRBJ1-1
v_call: TRBV6-8

cdr3_nt: TGTGCCAGCAGCTTAGGTCCGGGGGTAAATACTGGAAACACCATATATTTT
cdr3_aa: CASSLGPGVNTGNTIYF
clone_size: NA
d_call: NA
j_call: TRBJ1-3
v_call: TRBV7-3

cdr3_nt: TGTGCCAGCAGCCAATTGCCAGGGTCCTCACCCCGGGAGACCCAGTACTTC
cdr3_aa: CASSQLPGSSPRETQYF
clone_size: NA
d_call: NA
j_call: TRBJ2-5
v_call: TRBV14

cdr3_nt: TGTGCCAGCAGCCCCAGGACTAGCGGGGAAGATACGCAGTATTTT
cdr3_aa: CASSPRTSGEDTQYF
clone_size: NA
d_call: TRBD2
j_call: TRBJ2-3
v_call: TRBV7-2

cdr3_nt: TGTGCCAGCAGCCGAGGACTAGCGGGATTAGGACAAGAGACCCAGTACTTC
cdr3_aa: CASSRGLAGLGQETQYF
clone_size: NA
d_call: TRBD2
j_call: TRBJ2-5
v_call: TRBV7-9

cdr3_nt: TGTGCCTGGTCAGGGGGCACGGGTGAAGCTTTCTTT
cdr3_aa: CAWSGGTGEAFF
clone_size: NA
d_call: TRBD1
j_call: TRBJ1-1
v_call: TRBV30

cdr3_nt: TGTGCCAGCAGCTTGTCCGGGTCTCTCTATGGCTACACCTTC
cdr3_aa: CASSLSGSLYGYTF
clone_size: few
d_call: NA
j_call: TRBJ1-2
v_call: TRBV5-4

cdr3_nt: TGTGCCAGCAGCTGGGACAGGGGTAGCACAGATACGCAGTATTTT
cdr3_aa: CASSWDRGSTDTQYF
clone_size: NA
d_call: TRBD1
j_call: TRBJ2-3
v_call: TRBV7-8

cdr3_nt: TGTGCCATCAGGTCAAGCGGCGCACCCCTCCACTTT
cdr3_aa: CAIRSSGAPLHF
clone_size: NA
d_call: NA
j_call: TRBJ1-6
v_call: TRBV10-3

cdr3_nt: TGTGCCAGCAGCCGACTAGCGGGAGGGCCCTACGAGCAGTACTTC
cdr3_aa: CASSRLAGGPYEQYF
clone_size: NA
d_call: TRBD2
j_call: TRBJ2-7
v_call: TRBV6-5

cdr3_nt: TGTGCCAGCAGCCCCTCGGGACAGGCCATTAATTCACCCCTCCACTTT
cdr3_aa: CASSPSGQAINSPLHF
clone_size: NA
d_call: TRBD1
j_call: TRBJ1-6
v_call: TRBV7-8

cdr3_nt: TGTGCCAGCAGTGTGACAGGGCACGGCTACACCTTC
cdr3_aa: CASSVTGHGYTF
clone_size: NA
d_call: TRBD1
j_call: TRBJ1-2
v_call: TRBV12-3/TRBV12-4

cdr3_nt: TGTGCCAGCAGTAGGGACAGGGGTTACGAGCAGTACTTC
cdr3_aa: CASSRDRGYEQYF
clone_size: NA
d_call: TRBD1
j_call: TRBJ2-7
v_call: TRBV2

cdr3_nt: TGTGCCAGCAGCTTCCCGGGACAGGGATCCCCGTTCCACGAGCAGTACTTC
cdr3_aa: CASSFPGQGSPFHEQYF
clone_size: NA
d_call: TRBD1
j_call: TRBJ2-7
v_call: TRBV7-2